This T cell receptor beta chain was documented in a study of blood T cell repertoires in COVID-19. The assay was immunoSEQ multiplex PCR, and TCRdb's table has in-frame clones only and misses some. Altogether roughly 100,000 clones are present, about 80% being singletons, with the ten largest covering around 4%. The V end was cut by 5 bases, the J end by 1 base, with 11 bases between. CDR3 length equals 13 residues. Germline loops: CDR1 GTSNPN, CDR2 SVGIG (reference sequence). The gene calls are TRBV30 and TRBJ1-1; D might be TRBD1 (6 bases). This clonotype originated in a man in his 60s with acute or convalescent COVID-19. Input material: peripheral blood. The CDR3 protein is CAWGQLANTEAFF. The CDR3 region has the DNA TGTGCCTGGGGACAGTTGGCGAACACTGAAGCTTTCTTT.